This T cell receptor (beta chain) was documented in a study of cytomegalovirus exposure and HLA in healthy donors. Germline-derived CDR1 and CDR2 are SGHVT and SQSDAQ. This CDR3 is 15 amino acids long. Losses at the gene ends were 5 bases for V and 6 bases for J; bases not matched to a gene: 7. PCR used 60 Vbeta primers and 13 Jbeta primers. Data came from immunoSEQ multiplex PCR; TCRdb stores just in-frame clones and leaves some out. The repertoire consists of roughly 160,000 clones, with more than 60% occurring once and the leading ten covering 3% to 3.5%. Sequencing was performed on PBMCs. The rearrangement links TRBV7-4 to TRBJ2-7, with TRBD2 matching over 13 bases. This receptor was identified in a woman between 45 and 60 years old in good health and CMV-seropositive. CDR3 DNA: TGTGCCAGCAGCCTAGGGACTAGCGGGATAGTCGAGCAGTACTTC. Translation gives CASSLGTSGIVEQYF.